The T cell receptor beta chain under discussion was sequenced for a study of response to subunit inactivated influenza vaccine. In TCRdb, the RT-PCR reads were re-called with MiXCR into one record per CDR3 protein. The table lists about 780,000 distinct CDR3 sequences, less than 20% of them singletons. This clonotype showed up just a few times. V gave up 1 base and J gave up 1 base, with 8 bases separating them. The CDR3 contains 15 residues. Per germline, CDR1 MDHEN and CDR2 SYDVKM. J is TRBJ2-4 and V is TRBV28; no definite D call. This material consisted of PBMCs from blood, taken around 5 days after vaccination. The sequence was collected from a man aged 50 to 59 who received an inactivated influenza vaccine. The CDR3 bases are TGTGCCAGCAGTTTATCAGCAGATGCCAAAAACATTCAGTACTTC. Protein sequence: CASSLSADAKNIQYF.